This TCR beta chain was identified in a study of blood T cell repertoires in COVID-19. Sequenced by immunoSEQ multiplex PCR; TCRdb stores in-frame clones only, minus some. The repertoire holds 100,000 to 150,000 clones, around four fifths seen once, with roughly 25% in the top ten. On this clone itself: Sequence at one end of the junction differs from germline and may be a read error.

Per the germline V gene, CDR1 is MNHEY and CDR2 is SVGEGT. This CDR3 is built from 11 residues. The sequence was obtained from a human donor in a cohort sampled during active COVID-19. The rearrangement links TRBV6-2 or TRBV6-3 to TRBJ1-1; the D gene is possibly TRBD1 (5 bases). Source material: peripheral blood. The CDR3 region has the DNA TGTGCCAGCAGTTACTCTAGACAGTCCAACTTT. Encoded protein: CASSYSRQSNF.